This T cell receptor beta chain is drawn from a study of blood T cell repertoires in COVID-19. Overall study context: The United States, Italy and Spain provided the acute and convalescent COVID-19 samples. PBMCs, B-cell-depleted T cells, or T cells provided the cDNA or gDNA that made up the material.

Clones were sequenced by immunoSEQ multiplex PCR, and TCRdb holds only the in-frame ones, with some missing. This sample carries roughly 200,000 clones, around 83% of them seen once, and the ten largest clones take almost 5%. Trimming took 2 bases from V and 4 from J; bases not matched to a gene: 8. Looked up from germline, CDR1 is KGHDR and CDR2 is SFDVKD. The CDR3 covers 17 residues. The TCR originated in a woman over 75 with acute or convalescent COVID-19. This rearrangement joins TRBV24-1 to TRBJ2-5; 11 positions match TRBD1. Sequenced sample: peripheral blood. This CDR3 reads CATSDSPGQGAGETQYF. The CDR3 region has the DNA TGTGCCACCAGTGATTCACCCGGACAGGGGGCGGGAGAGACCCAGTACTTC.